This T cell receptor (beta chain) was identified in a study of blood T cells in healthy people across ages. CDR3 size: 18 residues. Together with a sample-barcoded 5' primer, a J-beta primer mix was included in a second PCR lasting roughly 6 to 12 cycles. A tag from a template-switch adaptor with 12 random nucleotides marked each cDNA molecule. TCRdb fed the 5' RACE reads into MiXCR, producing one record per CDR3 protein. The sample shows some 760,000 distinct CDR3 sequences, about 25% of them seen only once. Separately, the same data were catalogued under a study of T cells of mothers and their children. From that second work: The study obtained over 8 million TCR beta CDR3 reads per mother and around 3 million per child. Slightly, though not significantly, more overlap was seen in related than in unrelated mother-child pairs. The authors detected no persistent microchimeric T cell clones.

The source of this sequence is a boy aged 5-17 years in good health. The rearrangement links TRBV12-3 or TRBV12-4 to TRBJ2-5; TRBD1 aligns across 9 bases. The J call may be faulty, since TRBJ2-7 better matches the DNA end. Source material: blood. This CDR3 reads CASSLGPGTGWWGYEQYF. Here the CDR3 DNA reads TGTGCCAGCAGTTTAGGTCCCGGGACAGGGTGGTGGGGCTACGAGCAGTACTTC.